This record looks at one TCR beta chain sequence and its context. Its antigen is unidentified. Method: immunoSEQ multiplex PCR; TCRdb's copy keeps in-frame clones and lacks some. There are around 200,000 clones in the sample; approximately 90% occur only once, and approximately 0.97% lies in the top ten. This sample is drawn from a study of T cell responses to AZD1222 COVID-19 vaccine. On the study more broadly: Pooled in the analysis were second doses at about 4 or about 12 weeks.

Study-wide points: There were mostly white British donors and more females than males, and clonal diversity was possibly underestimated. Spike-specific TCR breadth and depth went up after people got two AZD1222 doses. Along spike, vaccine-associated CD4 TCRs were found throughout, with dominance at 160-218 and 743-854.

Sequencing was performed on peripheral blood, taken on day 0 of AZD1222 vaccination. This sequence was found in an adult in good health.

CDR3: CASSIRTAEAFF. CDR3 nucleotide sequence: TGTGCCAGCAGTATAAGGACAGCTGAAGCTTTCTTT. The V call is TRBV6-5, the J call TRBJ1-1; D perhaps matches TRBD1 (6 bases). V gave up 5 bases and J gave up 6 bases, with 10 bases separating them. CDR3 size: 12 residues. Germline values: CDR1 MNHEY, CDR2 SVGAGI.